The present TCR beta chain was sequenced within a study of blood T cell repertoires in COVID-19. The wider study: The cDNA or gDNA used as material had been derived from T cells, B-cell-depleted T cells, or PBMCs.

Germline-derived CDR1 and CDR2 are MDHEN and SYDVKM. V lost 7 bases and J 2 bases, leaving 8 bases between the germline ends. The CDR3 has 13 residues. Cohort assignment relied on participant-reported clinical history. Donors of Cohort 3 who recovered were those that had two negative PCRs, clearance, or symptom resolution. Profiled with immunoSEQ multiplex PCR; TCRdb holds only in-frame clones, not every one. Among fewer than 200,000 clones listed, around 90% were seen once. Sequences were obtained from PBMCs or T cells enriched from blood (not recorded which). The TCR originated in a woman aged 18 to 35 who had recovered from COVID-19. V gene TRBV28 combines with J gene TRBJ2-2, with D unresolved. In DNA form, the CDR3 reads TGTGCCAGCAACAGTATTAACACCGGGGAGCTGTTTTTT. This encodes CASNSINTGELFF. The full variable domain, in which reference TRBV28 and TRBJ2-2 provide the parts outside the CDR3, is DVKVTQSSRYLVKRTGEKVFLECVQDMDHENMFWYRQDPGLGLRLIYFSYDVKMKEKGDIPEGYSVSREKKERFSLILESASTNQTSMYLCASNSINTGELFFGEGSRLTVL.